The 29 T cell receptor beta chains listed next were all sequenced from one sample in a study of blood T cell repertoires in COVID-19. Clones were read by immunoSEQ multiplex PCR, and TCRdb kept only the in-frame ones, dropping some. The top ten clones hold over 9.5% of a sample with around 35,000 clones, 70% to 90% of them seen once. The sample was peripheral blood. The receptors here all came from a man in his sixties with active COVID-19.

The chain joins TRBV6-5 to TRBJ2-2, with 7 bases that match TRBD2. CDR3 length equals 16 residues. Germline assignment: CDR1 MNHEY and CDR2 SVGAGI. V was clipped by 0 bases and J by 1 base; unmatched bases: 2. DNA for the CDR3: TGTGCCAGCAGTTACTCAGCGGGACTGAACACCGGGGAGCTGTTTTTT. Protein: CASSYSAGLNTGELFF.

The V gene is TRBV7-3, the J gene TRBJ2-7; 7 nucleotides line up with TRBD2. Germline V gives CDR1 SGHTA, CDR2 FQGTGA. This CDR3 spans 15 amino acids. V dropped 4 bases and J dropped 5; count of bases not matched to a gene: 11. The CDR3 DNA sequence: TGTGCCAGCAGCTCCTCGACTAGCCCCTTTGACGAGCAGTACTTC. Translated, it gives CASSSSTSPFDEQYF.

Turning to this clone: The sample holds other DNA sequences that translate to the same CDR3. The genes are TRBV7-9 and TRBJ1-1, with TRBD1 matching 8 bases. The germline V gene encodes CDR1 SEHNR and CDR2 FQNEAQ (reference sequence). The ends lost 5 bases at V and 4 bases at J; junction bases unmatched: 6. The CDR3 contains 14 residues. CDR3 region: CASSRQGSGTEAFF. For the CDR3, the DNA is TGTGCCAGCAGCCGACAGGGGTCGGGCACTGAAGCTTTCTTT.

The chain joins TRBV27 to TRBJ2-4, with 12 bases aligning to TRBD2. Germline loops: CDR1 MNHEY, CDR2 SMNVEV (reference sequence). The CDR3 has 17 residues. After removal of 0 bases from V and 5 bases from J, the junction contained 5 bases not matched to a gene. This CDR3 reads CASSLSPSGRAENIQYF. The CDR3 nucleotides are TGTGCCAGCAGTTTATCGCCTAGCGGGAGGGCCGAAAACATTCAGTACTTC.

This chain links TRBV5-1 with TRBJ2-1; perhaps TRBD2 as D (6 bases). V was pared by 4 bases and J by 2 bases, with 13 bases between. Germline V gives CDR1 SGHRS, CDR2 YFSETQ. This CDR3 spans 15 amino acids. CDR3: CASSNSGDPYNEQFF. CDR3 sequence (DNA): TGCGCCAGCAGCAATAGCGGAGACCCCTACAATGAGCAGTTCTTC. Drawing the rest from reference TRBV5-1 and TRBJ2-1, the complete variable domain is KAGVTQTPRYLIKTRGQQVTLSCSPISGHRSVSWYQQTPGQGLQFLFEYFSETQRNKGNFPGRFSGRQFSNSRSEMNVSTLELGDSALYLCASSNSGDPYNEQFFGPGTRLTVL.

CDR3 DNA: TGTGCCAGCAGCGTAGAGGGGGATAATTCACCCCTCCACTTT. Translated: CASSVEGDNSPLHF. The V gene is TRBV9, the J gene TRBJ1-6, with D perhaps matching TRBD1 (6 bases). Germline CDR1 and CDR2: SGDLS and YYNGEE. V was pared by 0 bases and J by 5 bases, with 6 bases between. The CDR3 is made up of 14 amino acids.

The rearrangement links TRBV2 to TRBJ2-1; perhaps TRBD2 as D (6 bases). The V end was cut by 4 bases, the J end by 6 bases, with 13 bases between. Looked up from germline, CDR1 is SNHLY and CDR2 is FYNNEI. CDR3 length: 14 amino acids. CDR3 protein: CASSAEGMGNEQFF. The DNA for the CDR3 is TGTGCCAGCAGTGCGGAGGGGATGGGCAATGAGCAGTTCTTC. Based on the CDR3 plus reference TRBV2 and TRBJ2-1, the full variable domain is EPEVTQTPSHQVTQMGQEVILRCVPISNHLYFYWYRQILGQKVEFLVSFYNNEISEKSEIFDDQFSVERPDGSNFTLKIRSTKLEDSAMYFCASSAEGMGNEQFFGPGTRLTVL.

This rearrangement joins TRBV18 to TRBJ2-4; D perhaps matches TRBD1 (6 bases). Deletions cut 0 bases from V and 1 base from J, with 19 bases between. Germline lookup yields CDR1 KGHSH and CDR2 LQKENI. The CDR3 covers 19 residues. CDR3 residues: CASSPPAGGGRGAKNIQYF. The CDR3 nucleotides read TGTGCCAGCTCACCACCCGCTGGGGGCGGGCGCGGGGCCAAAAACATTCAGTACTTC.

A few counts support this clone. The chain has TRBV6-5 and TRBJ1-2; D is unresolved. V was clipped by 7 bases and J by 2 bases, with 17 bases between them. Germline V lookup: CDR1 MNHEY, CDR2 SVGAGI. This CDR3 has 15 amino acids. The CDR3 protein is CASTKEGSLNYGYTF. CDR3 DNA: TGTGCCAGCACCAAAGAGGGCAGCCTGAACTATGGCTACACCTTC.

The genes are TRBV5-1 and TRBJ2-3, with D unresolved. Trimming stripped 0 bases from V and 1 base from J, with 12 bases between. CDR3 length: 16 residues. Germline CDR1 is SGHRS and CDR2 is YFSETQ. The CDR3 DNA reads TGCGCCAGCAGCTTGGACGCGAGTAGTGGCACAGATACGCAGTATTTT. Translating it yields CASSLDASSGTDTQYF.

This clone has a handful of counts. This chain's CDR3 is CASSPGTSGTDTQYF. In DNA form, the CDR3 reads TGCGCCAGCAGTCCCGGGACTAGCGGCACAGATACGCAGTATTTT. The chain joins TRBV5-1 to TRBJ2-3; 10 bases line up with TRBD2. The V gene end was trimmed by 5 bases and the J gene end by 1 base; junction bases not matched to a gene: 4. The CDR3 is 15 residues long. Germline loops: CDR1 SGHRS, CDR2 YFSETQ.

This clone has more than one count but fewer than ten. CDR3 in DNA: TGTGCCAGCAGGACTGGACTGGATCCCTACGAGCAGTACTTC. Protein product: CASRTGLDPYEQYF. The chain combines TRBV2 with TRBJ2-7, with a possible D match to TRBD2 (5 bases). CDR3 length: 14 amino acids. Trimming removed 6 bases from V and 2 bases from J, with 14 bases in between. Germline assignment: CDR1 SNHLY and CDR2 FYNNEI.

This sequence joins TRBV6-6 and TRBJ2-5; 8 nucleotides align to TRBD1. This CDR3 is 14 amino acids long. Germline assignment: CDR1 MNHNY and CDR2 SVGAGI (reference sequence). V shed 2 bases and J 5 bases; nucleotides not matched to a gene: 4. The DNA of the CDR3 is TGTGCCAGCAGTTACCAGGGGGCGGATGAGACCCAGTACTTC. As protein: CASSYQGADETQYF.

The chain joins TRBV11-2 to TRBJ1-4; 9 nucleotides match TRBD1. The CDR3 has 15 residues. Germline V gives CDR1 SGHAT, CDR2 FQNNGV. V shed 4 bases and J 7 bases; nucleotides not matched to a gene: 7. CDR3 sequence: CASSSSGTGSEKLFF. CDR3 sequence (DNA): TGTGCCAGCAGCTCCTCCGGGACAGGGAGTGAAAAACTGTTTTTT.

J is TRBJ2-2 and V is TRBV10-3; maybe TRBD1 (6 bases). Germline-derived CDR1 and CDR2 are ENHRY and SYGVKD. The ends were cut back, 0 bases at V and 2 bases at J, with 13 bases in the middle. The CDR3 is 17 amino acids. The CDR3 loop reads CAISESLGTYNTGELFF. DNA of the CDR3: TGTGCCATCAGTGAGTCTCTGGGGACATATAACACCGGGGAGCTGTTTTTT.

The chain has TRBV7-2 and TRBJ2-7; 10 nucleotides line up with TRBD2. Germline V lookup: CDR1 SGHTA, CDR2 FQGNSA. J gave up 7 bases and V 5 bases, and 11 bases lay outside the gene matches. The CDR3 is 15 amino acids. The CDR3 coding sequence is TGTGCCAGCAGCCTGTGGACTAGCGGCCCTAGGGAGCAGTACTTC. Translation gives CASSLWTSGPREQYF.

This clone was observed once. This sequence joins TRBV2 and TRBJ2-4; 7 nucleotides align to TRBD1. The CDR3 runs to 16 residues. Trimming at V came to 4 bases and at J to 0 bases, leaving 6 bases not matched to a gene. The V gene's germline CDR1 is SNHLY and CDR2 FYNNEI. The CDR3: CASSAIGTEAKNIQYF. The CDR3 DNA sequence: TGTGCCAGCAGTGCGATCGGGACAGAAGCCAAAAACATTCAGTACTTC.

The chain recombines TRBV28 with TRBJ2-5; TRBD1 aligns across 10 bases. The V gene end was trimmed by 5 bases and the J gene end by 4 bases; junction bases not matched to a gene: 7. The CDR3 loop spans 15 amino acids. Germline CDR1 and CDR2: MDHEN and SYDVKM. The CDR3 sequence is CASSTEGQGRETQYF. DNA of the CDR3: TGTGCCAGCAGTACAGAGGGACAGGGGAGAGAGACCCAGTACTTC.

The CDR3 loop reads CASSYSGGHNQPQHF. The CDR3 DNA reads TGTGCCAGCAGTTACTCAGGGGGCCACAATCAGCCCCAGCATTTT. V is TRBV6-2 or TRBV6-3 and J is TRBJ1-5; 7 nucleotides line up with TRBD1. Germline CDR1 reads MNHEY; CDR2 reads SVGEGT. The CDR3 extends over 15 amino acids. Trimming took 0 bases from V and 3 from J; bases not matched to a gene: 2.

J is TRBJ2-1 and V is TRBV19; the match to TRBD2 covers 8 bases. Germline-derived CDR1 and CDR2 are LNHDA and SQIVND (reference sequence). This CDR3 comprises 11 residues. V shed 10 bases and J 6 bases; nucleotides not matched to a gene: 2. The CDR3 coding sequence is TGTGCCACGGGGGGGGGCAATGAGCAGTTCTTC. The encoded protein is CATGGGNEQFF.

This clone has just a few counts. The V gene is TRBV6-5, the J gene TRBJ2-3; TRBD2 aligns across 7 bases. V shed 3 bases, J shed 3 bases, and the junction held 3 bases outside the gene matches. Germline V lookup: CDR1 MNHEY, CDR2 SVGAGI. This CDR3 comprises 14 residues. The CDR3, as DNA: TGTGCCAGCAGTTATTCTAGCGGAACAGATACGCAGTATTTT. This encodes CASSYSSGTDTQYF.

The J gene is TRBJ2-1, the V gene TRBV9, with 7 nucleotides matching TRBD1. This CDR3 spans 17 amino acids. Per germline, CDR1 SGDLS and CDR2 YYNGEE. Germline trimming cut 0 bases from V and 8 bases from J; bases unmatched to any gene: 14. The DNA for the CDR3 is TGTGCCAGCAGCGTAGATTACGGGAACCTCGGGACAGATGAGCAGTTCTTC. It is translated as CASSVDYGNLGTDEQFF.

This chain connects TRBV6-6 to TRBJ2-1; D is unclear. The V end lost 0 bases, the J end lost 4 bases, and 10 bases lay between the germline ends. In germline, CDR1 is MNHNY, CDR2 SVGAGI (reference sequence). The CDR3 runs to 15 residues. CDR3 nucleotides: TGTGCCAGCAGTTACTCGAAAGTAGAATACAATGAGCAGTTCTTC. This encodes CASSYSKVEYNEQFF.

The chain joins TRBV28 to TRBJ1-5; possible D gene TRBD1, 5 bases. Trimming left V 1 base short and J 8 bases short, with 12 bases between. Germline assignment: CDR1 MDHEN and CDR2 SYDVKM. The CDR3 extends over 14 amino acids. The CDR3 DNA reads as TGTGCCAGCAGTTTATTGGCAGGGACTAAGCCCCAGCATTTT. This codes for CASSLLAGTKPQHF.

The chain carries TRBV5-1 and TRBJ2-1; 8 bases line up with TRBD1. CDR3 size: 16 residues. The trim removed 2 bases at V and 7 bases at J, leaving 11 bases unmatched. CDR1 and CDR2 (germline): SGHRS, YFSETQ. CDR3 DNA: TGCGCCAGCAGCTTAACAGGACAGGGCAAGTCTAATGAGCAGTTCTTC. Translation gives CASSLTGQGKSNEQFF.

The rearrangement uses TRBV3-1 (or the pseudogene TRBV3-2) and TRBJ2-3; TRBD2 matches at 7 bases. V shed 3 bases and J 0 bases; nucleotides not matched to a gene: 6. CDR3 length: 16 amino acids. The germline V gene has CDR1 LGHDT and CDR2 YNNKEL (reference sequence). The CDR3 protein is CASSQTSPTSTDTQYF. The DNA of the CDR3 is TGTGCCAGCAGCCAGACTAGCCCGACTAGCACAGATACGCAGTATTTT.

This chain uses TRBV2 with TRBJ1-1; TRBD1 might be the D (6 bases). Germline loops: CDR1 SNHLY, CDR2 FYNNEI. The V gene lost 5 bases and the J gene lost 7 bases, with 11 bases spanning the gap. CDR3 length equals 12 residues. The CDR3, as DNA: TGTGCCAGCAGTCCAGGGACATTTGAAGCTTTCTTT. This encodes CASSPGTFEAFF.

The CDR3: CASSYPDSNSPLHF. For the CDR3, the DNA is TGTGCCAGCAGTTATCCGGACAGTAATTCACCCCTCCACTTT. The rearrangement uses TRBV6-6 and TRBJ1-6; possible D gene TRBD1, 6 bases. V was trimmed by 3 bases and J by 6 bases, leaving 9 bases between them. The CDR3 has 14 amino acids. Germline CDR1 reads MNHNY; CDR2 reads SVGAGI (reference sequence).

V gene TRBV18 combines with J gene TRBJ2-7; a weak D match, TRBD1 (6 bases). V lost 3 bases, J lost 2 bases, and 11 bases lay in between. CDR1 and CDR2 (germline): KGHSH, LQKENI. This CDR3 spans 14 amino acids. CDR3: CASSPGQGPYEQYF. In DNA, the CDR3 is TGTGCCAGCTCACCGGGCCAGGGGCCCTACGAGCAGTACTTC.